The 32 T cell receptor beta chains below come from one sample, sequenced in a study of shared clonotypes between healthy human individuals. Clones were read by immunoSEQ multiplex PCR, and TCRdb kept only the in-frame ones, dropping some. The table includes over a million clones, 75% to 80% detected once. Sequenced: memory CD4+ T cells from PBMCs. Subset here: CD45RA-negative fraction. The receptor set was obtained from a man aged 18 to 29 in good health. Some clones in this sample may be carry-over from other donors' samples.

Here the CDR3 DNA reads TGTGCCAGCAGTCGGGACAGGGGCGGAAACATTCAGTACTTC. It codes for CASSRDRGGNIQYF. This chain links TRBV6-6 with TRBJ2-4; 10 bases are shared with TRBD1. V lost 5 bases to trimming and J lost 6 bases; unmatched junction nucleotides: 4. CDR1 and CDR2 (germline): MNHNY, SVGAGI (reference sequence). The CDR3 spans 14 residues.

V usage is TRBV11-2 and J usage is TRBJ2-5; D gene unclear. This CDR3 comprises 14 residues. The germline CDR1 and CDR2 sequences are SGHAT and FQNNGV. V lost 1 base, J lost 2 bases, and 8 bases lay in between. In DNA form, the CDR3 reads TGTGCCAGCAGCTTAGTGGGTAGGCAAGAGACCCAGTACTTC. Translating gives CASSLVGRQETQYF.

This chain links TRBV5-1 with TRBJ2-5; 8 positions match TRBD1. The junction had 0 bases not matched to a gene; V was cut back by 3 bases and J by 5 bases. The germline V gene has CDR1 SGHRS and CDR2 YFSETQ. CDR3 length: 12 residues. DNA of the CDR3: TGCGCCAGCAGCTGGGACAGGGAGACCCAGTACTTC. Its protein product is CASSWDRETQYF.

This chain uses TRBV7-2 with TRBJ2-5; 7 bases are a match to TRBD1. Germline V gene data show CDR1 as SGHTA and CDR2 as FQGNSA. Trimming at V came to 0 bases and at J to 2 bases, leaving 3 bases not matched to a gene. The CDR3 totals 15 residues. DNA for the CDR3: TGTGCCAGCAGCTTAGCGGGGACAGATCAAGAGACCCAGTACTTC. It translates to CASSLAGTDQETQYF.

The chain joins TRBV4-1 to TRBJ2-1; D is unclear. CDR3 length equals 16 residues. The germline CDR1 and CDR2 sequences are MGHRA and YSYEKL. V was pared by 2 bases and J by 4 bases, with 15 bases between. CDR3 in amino acids: CASSQPTRANYNEQFF. The CDR3, as DNA: TGCGCCAGCAGCCAACCAACGCGCGCTAATTACAATGAGCAGTTCTTC.

The rearrangement links TRBV12-2 to TRBJ2-5; the table gives TRBD2 as D, unverified against the DNA. TRBV12-2 counts as a pseudogene. The CDR3 runs 18 residues. The CDR3 sequence is CASRLGSRGLAGAETQYF. The DNA of the CDR3 is TGTGCAAGTCGCTTAGGTAGTAGGGGACTAGCGGGAGCGGAGACCCAGTACTTC.

This clone was observed a single time. V is TRBV18 and J is TRBJ1-1; D not resolved. The V gene's germline CDR1 is KGHSH and CDR2 LQKENI. The V end was cut by 2 bases, the J end by 0 bases, with 10 bases between. This CDR3 has 15 amino acids. CDR3 sequence: CASSPAARMNTEAFF. As DNA, the CDR3 is TGTGCCAGCTCACCAGCGGCCCGGATGAACACTGAAGCTTTCTTT.

The gene calls are TRBV29-1 and TRBJ2-2; possibly TRBD1 for D (5 bases). Deletions cut 5 bases from V and 1 base from J, with 11 bases between. CDR3 size: 14 residues. Germline CDR1 SQVTM, CDR2 ANQGSEA. CDR3 in DNA: TGCAGCGTTCGTAAAACAGGGAACACCGGGGAGCTGTTTTTT. It is translated as CSVRKTGNTGELFF.

This chain uses TRBV7-3 with TRBJ2-3; 7 nucleotides line up with TRBD1. Germline loops: CDR1 SGHTA, CDR2 FQGTGA. This CDR3 spans 17 amino acids. V was pared by 3 bases and J by 0 bases, with 9 bases of the junction left unmatched. CDR3 sequence: CASSFTGAATSTDTQYF. The CDR3 DNA is TGTGCCAGCAGCTTTACAGGGGCGGCTACTAGCACAGATACGCAGTATTTT.

The chain employs TRBV28 and TRBJ1-4, with unresolved D. This CDR3 has 12 amino acids. Trimming removed 3 bases at V and 7 bases at J, with 6 bases between. CDR1 is MDHEN and CDR2 is SYDVKM in the germline V gene. The CDR3 sequence: CASSFLGEKLFF. The CDR3 coding sequence is TGTGCCAGCAGTTTTCTAGGTGAAAAACTGTTTTTT.

The rearrangement links TRBV2 to TRBJ2-5, with TRBD1 as a possible D gene (6 bases). The CDR3 is made up of 14 amino acids. Germline V gene data show CDR1 as SNHLY and CDR2 as FYNNEI. V was trimmed by 3 bases and J by 0 bases, leaving 8 bases between them. The CDR3 sequence: CASSDRTDQETQYF. For the CDR3, the DNA is TGTGCCAGCAGTGACCGGACAGACCAAGAGACCCAGTACTTC.

The chain is built from TRBV9 and TRBJ1-2; 7 nucleotides line up with TRBD1. Germline V gene sequence: CDR1 SGDLS, CDR2 YYNGEE. The CDR3 contains 16 residues. The V and J ends lost 1 base and 4 bases, in that order; junction bases with no gene match: 10. The CDR3 sequence is CASSVTGTALSYGYTF. For the CDR3, the DNA is TGTGCCAGCAGCGTAACAGGGACAGCGCTAAGCTATGGCTACACCTTC.

The table lists this clone with a count of one. V usage is TRBV9 and J usage is TRBJ2-2; tentative D call: TRBD1 (6 bases). The CDR3 contains 16 residues. Germline V gene sequence: CDR1 SGDLS, CDR2 YYNGEE. V lost 3 bases to trimming and J lost 1 base, with 13 bases between them. DNA for the CDR3: TGTGCCAGCAGCGCCAACCAGGGGTGGAACACCGGGGAGCTGTTTTTT. Protein product: CASSANQGWNTGELFF.

This chain joins TRBV5-1 and TRBJ2-7; 9 nucleotides agree with TRBD2. The CDR3 is 16 residues long. With 6 bases clipped from V and 2 bases from J, the junction kept 12 bases outside the gene matches. Germline assignment: CDR1 SGHRS and CDR2 YFSETQ. The CDR3 here is CASNPSEVAGAYEQYF. CDR3 DNA sequence: TGCGCCAGCAACCCCAGTGAGGTAGCGGGGGCCTACGAGCAGTACTTC.

This chain joins TRBV27 and TRBJ2-7, with a possible D match to TRBD1 (6 bases). CDR1 and CDR2 from the germline V gene are MNHEY and SMNVEV (reference sequence). CDR3 length equals 15 residues. Trimming took 3 bases from V and 2 from J, leaving 14 bases between them. The CDR3 here is CASSLGALPTYEQYF. The CDR3 bases are TGTGCCAGCAGTTTGGGGGCCCTCCCAACCTACGAGCAGTACTTC.

As regards this clone: Other DNA sequences in the same sample also yield this CDR3. V usage is TRBV5-1 and J usage is TRBJ1-4, with D tentatively TRBD1 (6 bases). The CDR3 is made up of 14 amino acids. CDR1 SGHRS and CDR2 YFSETQ come from the germline V gene. V lost 3 bases to trimming and J lost 3 bases, with 9 bases between them. CDR3 sequence: CASSSQGSNEKLFF. The CDR3 DNA sequence: TGCGCCAGCAGCTCACAGGGTTCTAATGAAAAACTGTTTTTT.

The CDR3 loop reads CASSGRTGRDNEQFF. The CDR3 DNA reads as TGTGCCAGCAGTGGGAGGACAGGGCGGGACAATGAGCAGTTCTTC. J is TRBJ2-1 and V is TRBV6-1; 8 bases are shared with TRBD1. The CDR3 is made up of 15 amino acids. The V gene end was trimmed by 4 bases and the J gene end by 5 bases; junction bases not matched to a gene: 7. Germline assignment: CDR1 MNHNS and CDR2 SASEGT.

This chain connects TRBV10-2 to TRBJ2-4; D remains unclear. Germline-derived CDR1 and CDR2 are WSHSY and SAAADI. The ends were cut back, 2 bases at V and 3 bases at J, with 5 bases in the middle. This CDR3 comprises 13 residues. This CDR3 is CASSEVGKNIQYF. In DNA form, the CDR3 reads TGCGCCAGCAGTGAGGTGGGCAAAAACATTCAGTACTTC.

This CDR3 is CASSWDSSTYEQYF. The CDR3 bases are TGTGCCAGCAGCTGGGACAGCTCGACCTACGAGCAGTACTTC. V usage is TRBV5-4 and J usage is TRBJ2-7, with 7 bases aligning to TRBD1. Germline V gene sequence: CDR1 SGHNT, CDR2 YYREEE (reference sequence). This CDR3 has 14 residues. V dropped 3 bases and J dropped 2; count of bases not matched to a gene: 5.

This clone appeared a few times. Other DNA sequences in the sample encode the same CDR3. This chain joins TRBV7-3 and TRBJ2-1; tentatively, D is TRBD1 or TRBD2 (5 bases each). The CDR3 is 16 amino acids. Germline-derived CDR1 and CDR2 are SGHTA and FQGTGA. Trimming cost V 2 bases and J 0 bases, with 11 bases left between them. CDR3 amino acids: CASSLSGPRSYNEQFF. DNA for the CDR3: TGTGCCAGCAGCTTATCGGGACCCCGCTCCTACAATGAGCAGTTCTTC.

The gene calls are TRBV18 and TRBJ1-2; D gene unclear. Trimming left V 0 bases short and J 0 bases short, with 8 bases between. Germline CDR1 KGHSH, CDR2 LQKENI. This CDR3 is 15 amino acids long. The CDR3 is CASSPPSEANYGYTF. The CDR3 DNA sequence: TGTGCCAGCTCACCACCCTCGGAAGCTAACTATGGCTACACCTTC. The variable domain in full, completed from reference TRBV18 and TRBJ1-2, reads NAGVMQNPRHLVRRRGQEARLRCSPMKGHSHVYWYRQLPEEGLKFMVYLQKENIIDESGMPKERFSAEFPKEGPSILRIQQVVRGDSAAYFCASSPPSEANYGYTFGSGTRLTVV.

This chain links TRBV11-1 with TRBJ2-3; no firm D call. Trimming left V 1 base short and J 2 bases short, with 10 bases between. In germline, CDR1 is SGHAT, CDR2 FQDESV (reference sequence). The CDR3 is 15 residues long. The CDR3 region is CASSLDRDPTDTQYF. As DNA, the CDR3 is TGTGCCAGCAGCTTAGACCGCGATCCCACAGATACGCAGTATTTT.

The chain carries TRBV6-1 and TRBJ1-4; D unclear. The germline CDR1 and CDR2 sequences are MNHNS and SASEGT. This CDR3 region has 12 residues. Trimming removed 9 bases at V and 3 bases at J, with 8 bases between. CDR3 sequence reads: CASRPPNEKLFF. In nucleotides, the CDR3 is TGTGCCAGTCGCCCCCCTAATGAAAAACTGTTTTTT.

The chain recombines TRBV7-6 with TRBJ2-7, with no clear D. Germline CDR1 and CDR2: SGHVS and FNYEAQ. Trimming cost V 1 base and J 3 bases, with 10 bases left between them. This CDR3 is built from 14 residues. The CDR3 loop reads CASSLEDGSYEQYF. As DNA, the CDR3 is TGTGCCAGCAGCTTAGAGGACGGCAGCTACGAGCAGTACTTC.

V usage is TRBV7-3 and J usage is TRBJ1-1; D uncertain. The CDR3 has 13 residues. V was shortened by 5 bases and J by 4 bases, with 11 bases between the two germline ends. CDR1 is SGHTA and CDR2 is FQGTGA in the germline V gene. The CDR3 coding sequence is TGTGCCAGCAGCCGGAACAAGGGCACTGAAGCTTTCTTT. Translated: CASSRNKGTEAFF. The full variable domain, in which reference TRBV7-3 and TRBJ1-1 provide the parts outside the CDR3, is GAGVSQTPSNKVTEKGKYVELRCDPISGHTALYWYRQSLGQGPEFLIYFQGTGAADDSGLPNDRFFAVRPEGSVSTLKIQRTERGDSAVYLCASSRNKGTEAFFGQGTRLTVV.

The chain is built from TRBV2 and TRBJ1-2, with unresolved D. The V end was cut by 1 base, the J end by 7 bases, with 10 bases between. This CDR3 region has 13 residues. In germline, CDR1 is SNHLY, CDR2 FYNNEI. In DNA, the CDR3 is TGTGCCAGCAGTGAAGAAGGCGGGTTTGGCTACACCTTC. Protein sequence: CASSEEGGFGYTF.

The V call is TRBV5-1, the J call TRBJ2-1, with TRBD2 identical over 7 bases. V gave up 4 bases and J gave up 0 bases; unmatched junction bases: 10. The CDR3 covers 17 residues. Germline V CDR1 and CDR2: SGHRS, YFSETQ. In DNA, the CDR3 is TGCGCCAGCAGCGTCACTCCGGGACTAAGCTCCTACAATGAGCAGTTCTTC. It is translated as CASSVTPGLSSYNEQFF. Full variable domain (missing parts from reference TRBV5-1 and TRBJ2-1): KAGVTQTPRYLIKTRGQQVTLSCSPISGHRSVSWYQQTPGQGLQFLFEYFSETQRNKGNFPGRFSGRQFSNSRSEMNVSTLELGDSALYLCASSVTPGLSSYNEQFFGPGTRLTVL.

This clone was observed a single time. The rearrangement joins TRBV5-8 to TRBJ2-6, with TRBD1 matching over 8 bases. Germline values: CDR1 SGHTS, CDR2 YDEGEE. CDR3 length: 15 amino acids. After removal of 4 bases from V and 4 bases from J, the junction contained 4 bases not matched to a gene. This CDR3 reads CASSQDRAGANVLTF. The CDR3 bases are TGTGCCAGCAGCCAGGACAGGGCCGGGGCCAACGTCCTGACTTTC.

The chain couples TRBV5-1 to TRBJ2-6, with a tentative D call TRBD1 (6 bases). Trimming left V 4 bases short and J 2 bases short, with 10 bases between. This CDR3 is built from 15 residues. Germline CDR1 is SGHRS and CDR2 is YFSETQ. CDR3 sequence (DNA): TGCGCCAGCAGCCAAGGGGGAACTGGGGCCAACGTCCTGACTTTC. It translates to CASSQGGTGANVLTF.

The genes are TRBV28 and TRBJ2-7; D is unclear. The CDR3 contains 12 residues. Germline V CDR1 and CDR2: MDHEN, SYDVKM. Trimming removed 5 bases at V and 7 bases at J, with 12 bases between. CDR3 region: CASSLSTGEQYF. CDR3 nucleotides: TGTGCCAGCAGTCTCTCAACCGGGGAGCAGTACTTC.

The chain joins TRBV5-4 to TRBJ1-6; 7 bases agree with TRBD1. The V and J ends lost 4 bases and 14 bases, in that order; junction bases with no gene match: 9. The germline CDR1 and CDR2 sequences are SGHNT and YYREEE (reference sequence). The CDR3 length is 13 residues. The CDR3 nucleotides read TGTGCCAGCAGCCCAGGGACAGCCCCCACCCTCCACTTT. Translation: CASSPGTAPTLHF.

This clone was counted between two and nine times. The chain combines TRBV7-9 with TRBJ1-1; D is unclear. This CDR3 spans 13 amino acids. Germline V gene data show CDR1 as SEHNR and CDR2 as FQNEAQ (reference sequence). Trimming left V 1 base short and J 7 bases short, with 10 bases between. CDR3 nucleotides: TGTGCCAGCAGCTTAGTCATGCAGAGTGAAGCTTTCTTT. Translated, it gives CASSLVMQSEAFF.